Each of the 5 T cell receptor beta chains below was sequenced from the same sample in a study of blood T cell repertoires in COVID-19. TCRdb keeps only in-frame clones here, not all; method: immunoSEQ multiplex PCR. The repertoire holds about 270,000 clones, with roughly 86% as singletons. Sequencing was performed on PBMCs or T cells enriched from blood (not recorded which). The receptors were gathered from a woman aged 60-75 years who had recovered from COVID-19.

This chain joins TRBV12-3 or TRBV12-4 and TRBJ1-1; the D is unclear. The CDR3 has 13 residues. Trimming removed 3 bases from V and 1 base from J, with 6 bases in between. The CDR3 reads CASSLAANTEAFF. The CDR3 DNA reads as TGTGCCAGCAGTTTGGCGGCGAACACTGAAGCTTTCTTT.

The CDR3 nucleotides are TGCGCCAGCAGTAAGCTGGGAAGCGGCGGGGAGCTGTTTTTT. This sequence encodes CASSKLGSGGELFF. The chain joins TRBV5-1 to TRBJ2-2; D is possibly TRBD2 (5 bases). V lost 5 bases and J 7 bases, leaving 15 bases between the germline ends. Germline assignment: CDR1 SGHRS and CDR2 YFSETQ. This CDR3 comprises 14 residues.

V usage is TRBV6-5 and J usage is TRBJ1-2; D is unclear. Germline V CDR1 and CDR2: MNHEY, SVGAGI. The V end was cut by 8 bases, the J end by 2 bases, with 15 bases between. The CDR3 extends over 14 amino acids. CDR3 nucleotide sequence: TGTGCCAGCGCCTCTAGGAGCGTGAACTATGGCTACACCTTC. Its protein product is CASASRSVNYGYTF.

The V call is TRBV3-1 (or the pseudogene TRBV3-2), the J call TRBJ2-5; possibly TRBD2 for D (6 bases). The CDR3 totals 15 residues. V dropped 0 bases and J dropped 5 bases, with 13 bases sitting between them. Germline CDR1 is LGHDT and CDR2 is YNNKEL (reference sequence). The CDR3 DNA sequence: TGTGCCAGCAGCCAAGAGGTCGGGGGTGGGGAGACCCAGTACTTC. Its protein product is CASSQEVGGGETQYF.

This clone showed up just once. The chain joins TRBV7-3 to TRBJ2-5; TRBD1 aligns across 7 bases. Germline V gives CDR1 SGHTA, CDR2 FQGTGA. The trim removed 5 bases at V and 3 bases at J, leaving 6 bases unmatched. The CDR3 spans 14 residues. CDR3 loop: CASSPQGSEETQYF. The CDR3 nucleotides read TGTGCCAGCAGCCCACAGGGGTCTGAAGAGACCCAGTACTTC.